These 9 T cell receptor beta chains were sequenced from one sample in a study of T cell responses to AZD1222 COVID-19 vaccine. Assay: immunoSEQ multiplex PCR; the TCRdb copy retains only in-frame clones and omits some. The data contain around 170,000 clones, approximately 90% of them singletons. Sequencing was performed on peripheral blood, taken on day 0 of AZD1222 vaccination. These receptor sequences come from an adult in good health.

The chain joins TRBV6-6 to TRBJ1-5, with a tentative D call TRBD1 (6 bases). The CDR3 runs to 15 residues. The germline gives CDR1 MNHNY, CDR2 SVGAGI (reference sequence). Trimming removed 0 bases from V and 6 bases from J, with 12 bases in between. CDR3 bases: TGTGCCAGCAGTTACTCCGCGCAGGGGCCTCAGCCCCAGCATTTT. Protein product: CASSYSAQGPQPQHF.

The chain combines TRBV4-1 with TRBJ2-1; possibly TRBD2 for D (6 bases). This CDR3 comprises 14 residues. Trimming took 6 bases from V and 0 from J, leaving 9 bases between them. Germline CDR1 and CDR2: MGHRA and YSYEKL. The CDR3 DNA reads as TGCGCCAGCAGTCCTAGCGTCTCCTACAATGAGCAGTTCTTC. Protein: CASSPSVSYNEQFF.

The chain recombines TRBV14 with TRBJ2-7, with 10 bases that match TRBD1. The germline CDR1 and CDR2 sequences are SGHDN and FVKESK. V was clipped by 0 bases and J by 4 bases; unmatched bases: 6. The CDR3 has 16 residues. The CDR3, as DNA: TGTGCCAGCAGCCAAGAAGGGGGACAGGGGCTATACGAGCAGTACTTC. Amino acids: CASSQEGGQGLYEQYF.

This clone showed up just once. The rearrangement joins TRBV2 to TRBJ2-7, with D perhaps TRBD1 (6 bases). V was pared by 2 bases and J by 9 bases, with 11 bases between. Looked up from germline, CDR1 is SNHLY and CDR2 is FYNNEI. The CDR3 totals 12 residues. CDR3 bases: TGTGCCAGCAGTGAAAGGGGGTTGTGGCAGTACTTC. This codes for CASSERGLWQYF.

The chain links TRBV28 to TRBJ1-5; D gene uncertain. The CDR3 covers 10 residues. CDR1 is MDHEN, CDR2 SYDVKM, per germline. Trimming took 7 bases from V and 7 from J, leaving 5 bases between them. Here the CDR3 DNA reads TGTGCCAGCAATGTGCAGCCCCAGCATTTT. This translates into CASNVQPQHF.

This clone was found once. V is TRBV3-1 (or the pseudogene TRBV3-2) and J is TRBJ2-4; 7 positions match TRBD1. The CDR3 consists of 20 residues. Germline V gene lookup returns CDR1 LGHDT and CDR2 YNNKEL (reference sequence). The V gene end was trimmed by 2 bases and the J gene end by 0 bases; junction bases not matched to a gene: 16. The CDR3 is CASSQRATRQGGLAKNIQYF. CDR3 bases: TGTGCCAGCAGCCAACGGGCGACAAGACAGGGTGGACTAGCCAAAAACATTCAGTACTTC.

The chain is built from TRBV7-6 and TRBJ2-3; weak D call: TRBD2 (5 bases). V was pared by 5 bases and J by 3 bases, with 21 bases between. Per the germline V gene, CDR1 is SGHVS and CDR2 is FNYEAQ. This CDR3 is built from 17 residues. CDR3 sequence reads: CASSPTPFSDPTDTQYF. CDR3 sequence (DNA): TGTGCCAGCAGCCCCACACCGTTTAGCGACCCAACAGATACGCAGTATTTT.

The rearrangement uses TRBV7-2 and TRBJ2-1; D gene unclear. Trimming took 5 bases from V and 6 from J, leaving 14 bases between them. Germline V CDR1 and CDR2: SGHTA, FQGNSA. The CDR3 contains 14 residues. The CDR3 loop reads CASSVYVSANEQFF. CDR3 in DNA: TGTGCCAGCAGCGTTTATGTCTCCGCCAATGAGCAGTTCTTC. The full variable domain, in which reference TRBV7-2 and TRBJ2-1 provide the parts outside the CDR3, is GAGVSQSPSNKVTEKGKDVELRCDPISGHTALYWYRQSLGQGLEFLIYFQGNSAPDKSGLPSDRFSAERTGGSVSTLTIQRTQQEDSAVYLCASSVYVSANEQFFGPGTRLTVL.

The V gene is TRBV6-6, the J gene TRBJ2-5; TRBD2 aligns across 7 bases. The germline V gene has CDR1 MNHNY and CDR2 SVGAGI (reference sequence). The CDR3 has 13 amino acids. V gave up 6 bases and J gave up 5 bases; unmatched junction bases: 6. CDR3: CASREGGTETQYF. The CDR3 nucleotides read TGTGCCAGCAGGGAGGGAGGGACGGAGACCCAGTACTTC.